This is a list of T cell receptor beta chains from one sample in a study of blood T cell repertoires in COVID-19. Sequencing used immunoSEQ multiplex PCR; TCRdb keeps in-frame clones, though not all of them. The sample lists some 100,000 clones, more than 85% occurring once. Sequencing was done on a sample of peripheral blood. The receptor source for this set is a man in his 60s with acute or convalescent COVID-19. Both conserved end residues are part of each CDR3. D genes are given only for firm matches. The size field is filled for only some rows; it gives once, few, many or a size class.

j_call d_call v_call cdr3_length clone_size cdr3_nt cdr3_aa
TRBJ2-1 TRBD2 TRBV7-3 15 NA TGTGCCAGCAGCCTCGGGACTAGCGGGAGGTATGAGCAGTTCTTC CASSLGTSGRYEQFF
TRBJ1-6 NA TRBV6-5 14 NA TGTGCCAGCAGTCGAGTGGACAATAATTCACCCCTCCACTTT CASSRVDNNSPLHF
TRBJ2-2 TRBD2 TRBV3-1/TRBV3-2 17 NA TGTGCCAGCAGCCAAGACTATCGACTAGCGCTCACCGGGGAGCTGTTTTTT CASSQDYRLALTGELFF
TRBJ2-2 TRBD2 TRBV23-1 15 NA TGCGCCAGCAGTCCCCGAAGCGGGGCCACCGGGGAGCTGTTTTTT CASSPRSGATGELFF
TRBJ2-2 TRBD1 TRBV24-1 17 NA TGTGCCACCAGTGATCCGACAGGGTACTCGAACACCGGGGAGCTGTTTTTT CATSDPTGYSNTGELFF
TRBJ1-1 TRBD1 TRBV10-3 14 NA TGTGCCATCAGTGAAGGGGGCGGGGACACTGAAGCTTTCTTT CAISEGGGDTEAFF
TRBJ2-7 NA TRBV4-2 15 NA TGTGCCAGCAGCCAAGAAACAGGACCCTCCTACGAGCAGTACTTC CASSQETGPSYEQYF
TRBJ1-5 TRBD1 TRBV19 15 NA TGTGCCAGTACAAGGGACAGCGTTAGCAATCAGCCCCAGCATTTT CASTRDSVSNQPQHF
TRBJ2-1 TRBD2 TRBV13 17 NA TGTGCCAGCAGCTTATGGACTAGCGGGAGAAACTACAATGAGCAGTTCTTC CASSLWTSGRNYNEQFF
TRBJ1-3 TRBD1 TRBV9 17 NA TGTGCCAGCAGCGTAGCTGGGACAGGGGAAACGGGAAACACCATATATTTT CASSVAGTGETGNTIYF
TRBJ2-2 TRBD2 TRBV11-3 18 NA TGTGCCAGCAGCCCGCAACCGGGACTAGGCGCGAACACCGGGGAGCTGTTTTTT CASSPQPGLGANTGELFF
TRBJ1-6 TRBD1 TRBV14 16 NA TGTGCCAGCAGCGAAACAGGGGGTGGTCGAAATTCACCCCTCCACTTT CASSETGGGRNSPLHF
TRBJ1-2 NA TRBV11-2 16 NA TGTGCCAGCAGCTTAGGAGGGTTGGGAAGAGCCTATGGCTACACCTTC CASSLGGLGRAYGYTF
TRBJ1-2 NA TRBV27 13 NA TGTGCCAGCAGTTTTACCAGTGATGGTGGCTACACCTTC CASSFTSDGGYTF
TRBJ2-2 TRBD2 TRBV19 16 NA TGTGCCAGTAGTAGAGCTAGCGGGGCGAACACCGGGGAGCTGTTTTTT CASSRASGANTGELFF
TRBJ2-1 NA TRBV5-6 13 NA TGTGCCAGCAGCTTGGGGGCCGACAATGAGCAGTTCTTC CASSLGADNEQFF
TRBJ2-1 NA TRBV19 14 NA TGTGCCAGTAGTATAGGTGGCCCCTGGCAGGAGCAGTTCTTC CASSIGGPWQEQFF
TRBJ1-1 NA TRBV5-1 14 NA TGCGCCAGCAGCTTGGGTCAGGGATTTGTCGAAGCTTTCTTT CASSLGQGFVEAFF
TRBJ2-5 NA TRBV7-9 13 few TGTGCCAGCAGCTTAACAGGGAAAGAGACCCAGTACTTC CASSLTGKETQYF
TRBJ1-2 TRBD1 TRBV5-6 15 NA TGTGCCAGCAGCTTGGTCGCACAGGGGACGGGCGGCTACACCTTC CASSLVAQGTGGYTF
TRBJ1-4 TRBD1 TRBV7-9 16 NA TGTGCCAGCAGCCGGGACAGGAACCCAACTAATGAAAAACTGTTTTTT CASSRDRNPTNEKLFF
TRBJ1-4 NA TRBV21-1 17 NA TGTGCCAGCAGCAAAATATTTGACGGACCGGAGGATGAAAAACTGTTTTTT CASSKIFDGPEDEKLFF
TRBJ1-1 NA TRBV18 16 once TGTGCCAGCTCACTAAAGCTCCTAGGGGTGCACACTGAAGCTTTCTTT CASSLKLLGVHTEAFF